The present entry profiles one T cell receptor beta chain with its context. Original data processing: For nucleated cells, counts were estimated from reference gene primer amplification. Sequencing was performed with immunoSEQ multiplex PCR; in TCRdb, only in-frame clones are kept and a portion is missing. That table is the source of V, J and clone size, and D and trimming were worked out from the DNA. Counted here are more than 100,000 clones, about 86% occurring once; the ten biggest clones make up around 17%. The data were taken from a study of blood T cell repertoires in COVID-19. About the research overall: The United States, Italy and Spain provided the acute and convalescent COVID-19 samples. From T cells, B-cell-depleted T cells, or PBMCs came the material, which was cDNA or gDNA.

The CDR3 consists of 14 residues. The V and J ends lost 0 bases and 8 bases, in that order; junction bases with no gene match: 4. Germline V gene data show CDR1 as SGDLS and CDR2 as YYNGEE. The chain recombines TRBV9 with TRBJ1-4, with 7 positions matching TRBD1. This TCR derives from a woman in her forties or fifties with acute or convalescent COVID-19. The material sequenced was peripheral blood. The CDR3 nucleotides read TGTGCCAGCAGCGTAGGGCAGGGGGGCGAAAAACTGTTTTTT. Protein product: CASSVGQGGEKLFF.